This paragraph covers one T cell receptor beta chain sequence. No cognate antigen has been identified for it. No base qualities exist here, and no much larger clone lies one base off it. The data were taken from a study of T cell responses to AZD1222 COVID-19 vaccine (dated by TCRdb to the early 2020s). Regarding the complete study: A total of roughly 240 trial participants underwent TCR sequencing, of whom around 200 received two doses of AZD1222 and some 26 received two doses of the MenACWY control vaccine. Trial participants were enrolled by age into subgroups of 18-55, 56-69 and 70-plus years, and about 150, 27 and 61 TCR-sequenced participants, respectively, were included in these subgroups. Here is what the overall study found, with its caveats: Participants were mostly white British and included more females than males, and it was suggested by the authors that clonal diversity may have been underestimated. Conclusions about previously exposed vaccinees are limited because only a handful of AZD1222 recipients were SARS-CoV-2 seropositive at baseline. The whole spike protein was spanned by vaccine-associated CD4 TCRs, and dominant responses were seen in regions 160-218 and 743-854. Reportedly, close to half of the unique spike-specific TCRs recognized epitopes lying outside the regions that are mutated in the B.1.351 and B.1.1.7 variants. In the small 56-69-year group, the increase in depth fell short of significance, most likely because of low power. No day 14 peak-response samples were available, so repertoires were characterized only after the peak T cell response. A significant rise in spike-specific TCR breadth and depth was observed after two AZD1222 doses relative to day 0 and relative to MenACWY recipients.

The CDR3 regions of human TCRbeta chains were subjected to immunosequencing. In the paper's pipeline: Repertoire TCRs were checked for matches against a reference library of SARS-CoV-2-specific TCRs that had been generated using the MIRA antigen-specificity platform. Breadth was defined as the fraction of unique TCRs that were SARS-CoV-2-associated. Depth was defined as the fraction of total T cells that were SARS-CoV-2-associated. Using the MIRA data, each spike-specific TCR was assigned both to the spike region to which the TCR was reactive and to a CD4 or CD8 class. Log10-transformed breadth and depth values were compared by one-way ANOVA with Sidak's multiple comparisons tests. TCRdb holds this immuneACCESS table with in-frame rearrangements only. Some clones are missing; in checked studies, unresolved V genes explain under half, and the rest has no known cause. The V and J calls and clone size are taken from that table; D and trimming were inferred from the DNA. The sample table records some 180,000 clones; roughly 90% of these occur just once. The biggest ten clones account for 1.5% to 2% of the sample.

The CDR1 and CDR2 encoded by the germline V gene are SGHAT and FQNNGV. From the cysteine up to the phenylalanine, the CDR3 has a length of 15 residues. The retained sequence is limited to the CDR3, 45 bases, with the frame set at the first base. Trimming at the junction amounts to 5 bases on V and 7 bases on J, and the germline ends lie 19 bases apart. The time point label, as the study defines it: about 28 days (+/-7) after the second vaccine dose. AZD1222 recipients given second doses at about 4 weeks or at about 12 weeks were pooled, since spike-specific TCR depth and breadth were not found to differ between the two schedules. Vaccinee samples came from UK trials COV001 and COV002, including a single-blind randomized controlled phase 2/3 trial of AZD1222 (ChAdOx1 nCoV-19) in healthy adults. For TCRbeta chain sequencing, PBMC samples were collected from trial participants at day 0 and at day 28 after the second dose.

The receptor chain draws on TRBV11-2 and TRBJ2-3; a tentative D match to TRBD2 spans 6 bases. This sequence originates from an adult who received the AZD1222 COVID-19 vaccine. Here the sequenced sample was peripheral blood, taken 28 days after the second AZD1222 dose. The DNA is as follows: TGTGCCAGCAGCCAAACCCTAGGACTACCCAATACGCAGTATTTT. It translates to CASSQTLGLPNTQYF.